These 19 T cell receptor beta chains were all obtained from the same sample, sequenced in a study of OX40 agonist ivuxolimab in advanced cancers. Libraries were prepared by immunoSEQ multiplex PCR; TCRdb keeps only in-frame clonotypes and omits some of them. The sample consists of 150,000 to 190,000 clones, around 94% of them appearing once. The source material was CD4+ or CD8+ T cells sorted from blood, sampled in a trial of the OX40 agonist ivuxolimab. The receptor source for this set is an adult with an advanced solid tumor such as melanoma, head and neck, liver or kidney cancer.

The chain employs TRBV27 and TRBJ1-3; D is perhaps TRBD1 (6 bases). V was pared by 1 base and J by 0 bases, with 10 bases between. The CDR3 consists of 16 residues. The germline V gene has CDR1 MNHEY and CDR2 SMNVEV (reference sequence). The CDR3 region has the DNA TGTGCCAGCAGTTTATTTAGGGGGAGCTCTGGAAACACCATATATTTT. It is translated as CASSLFRGSSGNTIYF.

The chain joins TRBV7-2 to TRBJ1-1; tentatively, D is TRBD1 (5 bases). CDR1 is SGHTA and CDR2 is FQGNSA in the germline V gene. Trimming took off 2 bases at V and 6 bases at J, with 13 bases between the two ends. The CDR3 covers 14 residues. In DNA, the CDR3 is TGTGCCAGCAGCTTAATGGGGGATATTTCTGAAGCTTTCTTT. Protein product: CASSLMGDISEAFF. Full variable domain (remainder filled in from reference TRBV7-2 and TRBJ1-1): GAGVSQSPSNKVTEKGKDVELRCDPISGHTALYWYRQSLGQGLEFLIYFQGNSAPDKSGLPSDRFSAERTGGSVSTLTIQRTQQEDSAVYLCASSLMGDISEAFFGQGTRLTVV.

J is TRBJ2-7 and V is TRBV4-3, with 11 bases fitting TRBD1. The V and J ends lost 4 bases and 1 base, in that order; junction bases with no gene match: 3. Germline V CDR1 and CDR2: LGHNA, YSLEER. The CDR3 extends over 15 amino acids. The CDR3 here is CASSRDRGRSYEQYF. The CDR3 DNA reads TGCGCCAGCAGCCGGGACAGGGGGAGATCCTACGAGCAGTACTTC.

The chain couples TRBV5-8 to TRBJ1-1, with 9 bases that match TRBD1. CDR1 SGHTS and CDR2 YDEGEE come from the germline V gene. This CDR3 spans 15 amino acids. Germline trimming cut 3 bases from V and 1 base from J; bases unmatched to any gene: 4. The CDR3 nucleotides are TGTGCCAGCAGCTGGGGGACAGGGAGGAACACTGAAGCTTTCTTT. It codes for CASSWGTGRNTEAFF.

The chain carries TRBV9 and TRBJ2-7, with D perhaps matching TRBD2 (6 bases). Trimming left V 4 bases short and J 3 bases short, with 8 bases between. Germline assignment: CDR1 SGDLS and CDR2 YYNGEE. The CDR3 contains 12 residues. CDR3 amino acids: CASSRDFYEQYF. In nucleotides, the CDR3 is TGTGCCAGCAGCCGGGACTTCTACGAGCAGTACTTC.

This rearrangement joins TRBV18 to TRBJ2-7, with a possible D match to TRBD1 (5 bases). V lost 5 bases and J 4 bases, leaving 18 bases between the germline ends. The CDR3 extends over 15 amino acids. Germline CDR1 KGHSH, CDR2 LQKENI. The DNA for the CDR3 is TGTGCCAGCTCAACTCACCATGGGGCCGGATACGAGCAGTACTTC. Protein sequence: CASSTHHGAGYEQYF.

V and J are TRBV28 and TRBJ2-5, with D uncertain. The V end lost 6 bases, the J end lost 5 bases, and 4 bases lay between the germline ends. The CDR3 covers 10 residues. Germline assignment: CDR1 MDHEN and CDR2 SYDVKM. CDR3 protein: CASRGETQYF. The CDR3 DNA reads TGTGCCAGCAGGGGGGAGACCCAGTACTTC.

The CDR3 sequence: CASSPADRSSYEQYF. CDR3 DNA: TGTGCCAGCTCACCTGCGGACAGGAGCTCCTACGAGCAGTACTTC. The rearrangement links TRBV18 to TRBJ2-7; 7 nucleotides match TRBD1. Germline V gene lookup returns CDR1 KGHSH and CDR2 LQKENI. V lost 3 bases, J lost 0 bases, and 5 bases stayed unmatched. The CDR3 is made up of 15 amino acids.

V is TRBV19 and J is TRBJ2-7; 8 bases align to TRBD2. The V gene end was trimmed by 3 bases and the J gene end by 2 bases; junction bases not matched to a gene: 6. Germline CDR1 and CDR2: LNHDA and SQIVND (reference sequence). The CDR3 is 15 residues long. The CDR3 DNA reads as TGTGCCAGTAGTATGGGGACTAGGGGAACCTACGAGCAGTACTTC. Translated: CASSMGTRGTYEQYF.

The chain uses TRBV4-2 and TRBJ1-5; D call uncertain. The CDR3 consists of 13 residues. Germline CDR1 is LGHNA and CDR2 is YNFKEQ. V lost 0 bases and J 9 bases, leaving 9 bases between the germline ends. CDR3 protein: CASSQDSGGPQHF. In nucleotides, the CDR3 is TGTGCCAGCAGCCAAGATAGCGGCGGGCCCCAGCATTTT.

The V gene is TRBV10-2, the J gene TRBJ2-7, with TRBD1 identical over 8 bases. The CDR3 sequence is 12 residues long. Germline CDR1 and CDR2: WSHSY and SAAADI. V was pared by 10 bases and J by 4 bases, with 6 bases of the junction left unmatched. Here the CDR3 DNA reads TGCGCCACCGCAGGGGGCGGGTACGAGCAGTACTTC. Translating gives CATAGGGYEQYF.

The chain recombines TRBV9 with TRBJ1-3; TRBD1 aligns across 7 bases. Germline trimming cut 2 bases from V and 4 bases from J; bases unmatched to any gene: 3. From germline, CDR1 is SGDLS and CDR2 YYNGEE. The CDR3 is 14 amino acids. CDR3 sequence: CASSVTGEGNTIYF. The CDR3 DNA follows: TGTGCCAGCAGCGTCACAGGGGAAGGAAACACCATATATTTT.

The rearrangement uses TRBV18 and TRBJ2-1, with TRBD1 identical over 7 bases. Germline values: CDR1 KGHSH, CDR2 LQKENI. J gave up 9 bases and V 8 bases, and 7 bases lay outside the gene matches. The CDR3 extends over 12 amino acids. The CDR3 sequence is CASTENRGEQFF. CDR3 sequence (DNA): TGTGCCAGCACTGAAAACAGGGGTGAGCAGTTCTTC.

The chain combines TRBV19 with TRBJ1-1; no firm D call. The CDR3 loop spans 14 amino acids. V lost 3 bases to trimming and J lost 4 bases, with 12 bases between them. Germline V gene lookup returns CDR1 LNHDA and CDR2 SQIVND (reference sequence). In nucleotides, the CDR3 is TGTGCCAGTAGTATTCCCGGGGAGGGCACTGAAGCTTTCTTT. Encoded protein: CASSIPGEGTEAFF.

The chain couples TRBV7-8 to TRBJ1-5; D perhaps matches TRBD1 (6 bases). V was trimmed by 3 bases and J by 6 bases, leaving 15 bases between them. The CDR3 has 15 amino acids. CDR1 SGHVS and CDR2 FQNEAQ come from the germline V gene. The DNA of the CDR3 is TGTGCCAGCAGCTTGGGAAGGGGGGCCTCTCAGCCCCAGCATTTT. It codes for CASSLGRGASQPQHF.

The chain combines TRBV28 with TRBJ2-5, with D unresolved. This CDR3 comprises 12 residues. The V end lost 5 bases, the J end lost 4 bases, and 8 bases lay between the germline ends. The germline gives CDR1 MDHEN, CDR2 SYDVKM. The CDR3 nucleotides read TGTGCCAGCAGTCGCCCGGGAGAGACCCAGTACTTC. Translating it yields CASSRPGETQYF.

This sequence joins TRBV5-1 and TRBJ1-2; 10 nucleotides line up with TRBD1. CDR3 length: 14 residues. In germline, CDR1 is SGHRS, CDR2 YFSETQ. The V and J ends lost 4 bases and 4 bases, in that order; junction bases with no gene match: 4. The CDR3 DNA sequence: TGCGCCAGCAGCCGGGACAGGGGAAGCTATGGCTACACCTTC. It translates to CASSRDRGSYGYTF.

CDR3 sequence (DNA): TGTGCCAGCGCTCGCTACCATACAACTAATGAAAAACTGTTTTTT. Translated, it gives CASARYHTTNEKLFF. The chain joins TRBV7-2 to TRBJ1-4; D is ambiguous. The CDR3 runs to 15 residues. Germline CDR1 and CDR2: SGHTA and FQGNSA. V dropped 8 bases and J dropped 0 bases, with 13 bases sitting between them.

The chain has TRBV11-2 and TRBJ2-1, with 7 bases fitting TRBD1. The V gene's germline CDR1 is SGHAT and CDR2 FQNNGV. The CDR3 length is 15 residues. V was pared by 3 bases and J by 7 bases, with 9 bases of the junction left unmatched. Written as DNA, the CDR3 is TGTGCCAGCAGCTTTTTTACAGGGGCTGGAAATGAGCAGTTCTTC. This codes for CASSFFTGAGNEQFF.